The rows below give T cell receptor beta chains drawn from one sample of a study of regulatory T cells in long-lasting Graves disease. TCRdb reanalysed the multiplex PCR reads using MiXCR and keeps one entry per CDR3 protein. Here the sample spans about 320,000 distinct CDR3 sequences, 18% being singletons. The sequenced sample was peripheral blood mononuclear cells (PBMCs), obtained at new diagnosis, from a patient treated with antithyroid drugs. The receptors were sampled from a female donor with Graves disease. The CDR3 runs from the conserved cysteine through the conserved F or W. A D gene is named only where the DNA matches it firmly. Some rows have no size entry. The others give once, few or many, or a class for an expanded clone.

size	V	D	J	DNA	CDR3
many	TRBV19	TRBD1	TRBJ1-5	TGTGCCAGTAGTAGACAGGGAGGGAGCAATCAGCCCCAGCATTTT	CASSRQGGSNQPQHF
many	TRBV2	TRBD1	TRBJ1-4	TGTGCCAGCAGTAGGGACAGCTGGAATGAAAAACTGTTTTTT	CASSRDSWNEKLFF
many	TRBV10-1	NA	TRBJ1-2	TGCGCCAGCAGCTCGGGGATGGACTCACCAAGCTTC	CASSSGMDSPSF
NA	TRBV28	NA	TRBJ2-3	TGTGCCAGCTTAAGCAGGGCGACGTGGGGGACAGATACGCAGTATTTT	CASLSRATWGTDTQYF
many	TRBV3-1	NA	TRBJ2-2	TGTGCCAGCAGCCAACAGGAGGCCGGGGAGCTGTTTTTT	CASSQQEAGELFF
NA	TRBV7-8	TRBD2	TRBJ2-1	TGTGCCAGCAGCTTAGAACGACTAGCGGGACCCTACAATGAGCAGTTCTTC	CASSLERLAGPYNEQFF
NA	TRBV25-1	NA	TRBJ2-1	TGTGCCAGCAGTGATGACTTATTCAATGAGCAGTTCTTC	CASSDDLFNEQFF
few	TRBV10-3	NA	TRBJ2-7	TGTGCCATCAGCCTTGACTCTTCCTACGAGCAGTACTTC	CAISLDSSYEQYF
few	TRBV9	TRBD1	TRBJ1-4	TGTGCCAGCAGCTCCCAAATTAGTACAGGGGGCACGTTCAATGAAAAACTGTTTTTT	CASSSQISTGGTFNEKLFF
NA	TRBV7-2	NA	TRBJ2-7	TGTGCCAGCAGCTTAAAACTAGCCCACGAGCAGTACTTC	CASSLKLAHEQYF
many	TRBV4-1	NA	TRBJ1-4	TGCGCCAGCAGCCAAATTCACAGGGAGGGGGAAAAACTGTTTTTT	CASSQIHREGEKLFF
many	TRBV28	TRBD2	TRBJ2-1	TGTGCCAGCGGGACTACTCGAGATGAGCAGTTCTTC	CASGTTRDEQFF
many	TRBV5-1	TRBD2	TRBJ2-5	TGCGCCAGCAGAGGTCTAGCGGGAACTATGGAGACCCAGTACTTC	CASRGLAGTMETQYF
NA	TRBV20-1	NA	TRBJ2-5	TGCAGTGCTAGGCACGGGCAGATCTTTCGTGGGGAGACCCAGTACTTC	CSARHGQIFRGETQYF
many	TRBV6-1	NA	TRBJ2-5	TGTGCCAGCGTTGCGGGTGAGGAAGAGACCCAGTACTTC	CASVAGEEETQYF
few	TRBV7-2	TRBD2	TRBJ2-7	TGTGCCAGCAGCTTAGGGCTAGCGGGAGGGCAAGGCGAGCAGTACTTC	CASSLGLAGGQGEQYF
many	TRBV20-1	TRBD2	TRBJ2-7	TGCAGTGCTAGAGATCTCGCGGGAGCCTACGAGCAGTACTTC	CSARDLAGAYEQYF
many	TRBV12-3/TRBV12-4	TRBD2	TRBJ2-5	TGTGCCAGCAGTCCCCCCTCGGCGGGGGGTCTAGAGACCCAGTACTTC	CASSPPSAGGLETQYF
many	TRBV7-9	NA	TRBJ2-7	TGTGCCAGCAGCTTAGTCCAGTACTCCTACGAGCAGTACTTC	CASSLVQYSYEQYF
many	TRBV18	TRBD1	TRBJ2-1	TGTGCCAGCTCACCAGTGAGGACAGGGGCCAGCAATGAGCAGTTCTTC	CASSPVRTGASNEQFF
many	TRBV7-9	NA	TRBJ1-3	TGTGCCAGCAGCTTAGCCAGCTCTGGAAACACCATATATTTT	CASSLASSGNTIYF
many	TRBV27	NA	TRBJ2-3	TGTGCCAGCAGTTTACGCAGGACTTCCACAGATACGCAGTATTTT	CASSLRRTSTDTQYF
NA	TRBV2	TRBD2	TRBJ2-4	TGTGCCAGCAGTCCTAGCGGGAGTGGTGGCAAAAACATTCAGTACTTC	CASSPSGSGGKNIQYF
NA	TRBV14	NA	TRBJ2-7	TGTGCCAGCAGCCAAGACCTCGGGGCGCAGAGGGAGCAGTACTTC	CASSQDLGAQREQYF
few	TRBV19	TRBD2	TRBJ2-7	TGTGCCAGTAACCCTAGCGGGTACTCCTACGAGCAGTACTTC	CASNPSGYSYEQYF
many	TRBV28	TRBD1	TRBJ2-1	TGTGCCAGCAGTTTTGACGAGGGACAGACGTCGGGAAGGGTATACAATGAGCAGTTCTTC	CASSFDEGQTSGRVYNEQFF
many	TRBV13	NA	TRBJ2-3	TGTGCCAGCAGCTCAAATACTCTAAGCACAGATACGCAGTATTTT	CASSSNTLSTDTQYF
many	TRBV29-1	TRBD1	TRBJ1-2	TGCAGCGTTGAAACCTCCGGACAGGTCAGAGGCTACACCTTC	CSVETSGQVRGYTF
few	TRBV19	TRBD1	TRBJ1-2	TGTGCCAGTAGTACCGAGGGGGCCTACTATGGCTACACCTTC	CASSTEGAYYGYTF
many	TRBV20-1	NA	TRBJ2-1	TGCAGTGCTAGCTCCCGGGAGACAGGAAATGAGCAGTTCTTC	CSASSRETGNEQFF
NA	TRBV28	TRBD2	TRBJ2-3	TGTGCCAGCAGTCCCGCTGGGGCGGGAGCAATCACAGATACGCAGTATTTT	CASSPAGAGAITDTQYF
few	TRBV20-1	NA	TRBJ1-1	TGCAGTGCTAGGCGCGACATGGGGAACACTGAAGCTTTCTTT	CSARRDMGNTEAFF
NA	TRBV7-6	TRBD1	TRBJ1-6	TGTGCCAGCAGCCCCACCTCCGGGACAGGGAGCAATTCACCCCTCCACTTT	CASSPTSGTGSNSPLHF
many	TRBV11-2	NA	TRBJ2-7	TGTGCCAGCAGCTTTTCAACCACCTTACTACGAGGGCAGTACTTC	CASSFSTTLLRGQYF
many	TRBV10-3	TRBD2	TRBJ2-7	TGTGCCAGTAAGATAGCGGGACCATCCTACGAGCAGTACTTC	CASKIAGPSYEQYF
many	TRBV11-2	TRBD2	TRBJ2-3	TGTGCCAGCAGCACTGGACTAGCGGAACTTAGCACAGATACGCAGTATTTT	CASSTGLAELSTDTQYF
NA	TRBV6-1	NA	TRBJ2-5	TGTGCCAGCAGTGAAGGGAACAGCCAAGAGACCCAGTACTTC	CASSEGNSQETQYF
NA	TRBV5-1	NA	TRBJ1-5	TGCGCCAGCAGCTTGGATGGGGGCCCCCCATATAGCAATCAGCCCCAGCATTTT	CASSLDGGPPYSNQPQHF
few	TRBV4-1	NA	TRBJ2-2	TGCGCCAGCAGCCAAGGCGGACAGAACACCGGGGAGCTGTTTTTT	CASSQGGQNTGELFF
many	TRBV15	TRBD2	TRBJ2-1	TGTGCCATCAATAGCGGGACGATAATCAATGAGCAGTTCTTC	CAINSGTIINEQFF
many	TRBV19	NA	TRBJ2-1	TGTGCCAGTTCAGTCCGGAGCGGGCTTGAGCAGTTCTTC	CASSVRSGLEQFF
many	TRBV30	NA	TRBJ1-1	TGTGCCTGGAGTTCTGGGTTGAACACTGAAGCTTTCTTT	CAWSSGLNTEAFF
many	TRBV5-1	NA	TRBJ2-2	TGCGCCAGCAGCTTGGCCGGAATCGGGGAGCTGTTTTTT	CASSLAGIGELFF
many	TRBV2	NA	TRBJ1-1	TGTGCCAGCAGTGCGTTACGGGGGGCGAACACTGAAGCTTTCTTT	CASSALRGANTEAFF
NA	TRBV28	NA	TRBJ2-7	TGTGCCAGCAGTTCCCATAGCTCCTACGAGCAGTACTTC	CASSSHSSYEQYF
many	TRBV28	TRBD2	TRBJ2-5	TGTGCCACAGGAGCGGGAGGGGTCCAAGAGACCCAGTACTTC	CATGAGGVQETQYF
many	TRBV7-6	TRBD2	TRBJ2-5	TGTGCCAGCAGCTTAGCCGTAATAACTAGCGGGAGGGTCGGAGAGACCCAGTACTTC	CASSLAVITSGRVGETQYF
many	TRBV10-3	TRBD1	TRBJ1-4	TGTGCCATCAGTGAGAGCCGGACAGGGGTCAATGAAAAACTGTTTTTT	CAISESRTGVNEKLFF
once	TRBV20-1	TRBD1	TRBJ2-7	TGCAGTGCTAAGGACAGGGCTTTTTACGAGCAGTACTTC	CSAKDRAFYEQYF
many	TRBV28	TRBD1	TRBJ2-7	TGTGCCAGCAGCCTTGTGACAGGGGTCGAGCAGTACTTC	CASSLVTGVEQYF
many	TRBV6-5	NA	TRBJ1-4	TGTGCCAGCAGTTACGCGCCGGACACGCTCTCGGGGGCTAATGAAAAACTGTTTTTT	CASSYAPDTLSGANEKLFF
few	TRBV7-9	TRBD1	TRBJ1-6	TGTGCCAGCAGCCATGGGACAGGGGGCAATTCACCCCTCCACTTT	CASSHGTGGNSPLHF
many	TRBV7-9	NA	TRBJ2-5	TGTGCCAGCAGCGACCAGGGGGGGGCGCGAAGTGAGACCCAGTACTTC	CASSDQGGARSETQYF
many	TRBV20-1	TRBD2	TRBJ2-3	TGCAGTGCCCCGTCTAGCGGGAGTGCCACAGATACGCAGTATTTT	CSAPSSGSATDTQYF
many	TRBV3-1	NA	TRBJ2-3	TGTGCCAGCAGCCAAGACCCCATAGATACGCAGTATTTT	CASSQDPIDTQYF
NA	TRBV28	TRBD1	TRBJ1-5	TGTGCCAGCAGTTTTTTAACCGACTTTAGGACAGGGGGCAATCAGCCCCAGCATTTT	CASSFLTDFRTGGNQPQHF